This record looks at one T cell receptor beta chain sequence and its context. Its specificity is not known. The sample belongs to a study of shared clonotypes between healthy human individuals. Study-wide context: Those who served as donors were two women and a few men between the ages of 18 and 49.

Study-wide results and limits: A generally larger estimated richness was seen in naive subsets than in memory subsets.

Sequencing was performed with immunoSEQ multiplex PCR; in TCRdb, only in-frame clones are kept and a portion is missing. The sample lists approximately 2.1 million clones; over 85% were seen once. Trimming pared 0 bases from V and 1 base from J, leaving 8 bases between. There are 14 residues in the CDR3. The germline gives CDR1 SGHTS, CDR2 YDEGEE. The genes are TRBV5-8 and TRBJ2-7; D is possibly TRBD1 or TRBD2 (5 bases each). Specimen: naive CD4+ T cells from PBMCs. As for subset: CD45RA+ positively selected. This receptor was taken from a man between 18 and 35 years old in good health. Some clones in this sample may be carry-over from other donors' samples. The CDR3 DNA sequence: TGTGCCAGCAGCTTGGGGGACCCATCCTACGAGCAGTACTTC. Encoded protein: CASSLGDPSYEQYF.